These 15 T cell receptor beta chains originate from one sample sequenced in a study of blood T cell repertoires in COVID-19. The assay was immunoSEQ multiplex PCR, and TCRdb's table has in-frame clones only and misses some. The sample holds 150,000 to 200,000 clones, approximately 90% seen once. The sample consisted of peripheral blood. The receptors stem from a woman between 70 and 85 years old with COVID-19, enrolled during active disease.

The chain recombines TRBV5-4 with TRBJ1-5; D may be TRBD1 (6 bases). V was clipped by 4 bases and J by 0 bases, with 11 bases between them. Germline CDR1 is SGHNT and CDR2 is YYREEE (reference sequence). The length of the CDR3 is 15 residues. This CDR3 reads CASSPGHNSNQPQHF. The DNA of the CDR3 is TGTGCCAGCAGCCCGGGACACAATAGCAATCAGCCCCAGCATTTT.

The genes are TRBV29-1 and TRBJ1-2, with a tentative D call TRBD1 (5 bases). CDR1 is SQVTM and CDR2 is ANQGSEA in the germline V gene. This CDR3 contains 17 residues. Deletions cut 4 bases from V and 5 bases from J, with 26 bases between. Here the CDR3 DNA reads TGCAGCGTTGCAATCCCCCGCCCGATCGGGGGGGAGTATGGCTACACCTTC. It is translated as CSVAIPRPIGGEYGYTF.

V is TRBV15 and J is TRBJ1-2, with 8 bases that match TRBD1. This CDR3 region has 15 residues. Germline values: CDR1 LNHNV, CDR2 YYDKDF (reference sequence). The V segment lost 2 bases and the J segment 4 bases; nucleotides outside the gene matches: 6. This chain's CDR3 is CATSRSSTGGYGYTF. CDR3 nucleotides: TGTGCCACCAGCAGAAGTAGTACAGGGGGCTATGGCTACACCTTC.

The chain couples TRBV5-1 to TRBJ2-1; a possible D gene is TRBD1 (7 bases). The CDR3 is 13 residues long. V was shortened by 4 bases and J by 4 bases, with 9 bases between the two germline ends. Per the germline V gene, CDR1 is SGHRS and CDR2 is YFSETQ. The CDR3: CASSAGQYNEQFF. The CDR3, as DNA: TGCGCCAGCAGCGCGGGACAGTACAATGAGCAGTTCTTC.

The gene calls are TRBV7-2 and TRBJ2-7; 10 bases line up with TRBD1. Germline-derived CDR1 and CDR2 are SGHTA and FQGNSA. The CDR3 extends over 15 amino acids. V lost 4 bases, J lost 3 bases, and 6 bases stayed unmatched. CDR3: CASSSGQGGFYEQYF. The DNA for the CDR3 is TGTGCCAGCAGCTCCGGACAGGGGGGTTTCTACGAGCAGTACTTC. Together with reference TRBV7-2 and TRBJ2-7, the CDR3 gives the full variable domain: GAGVSQSPSNKVTEKGKDVELRCDPISGHTALYWYRQSLGQGLEFLIYFQGNSAPDKSGLPSDRFSAERTGGSVSTLTIQRTQQEDSAVYLCASSSGQGGFYEQYFGPGTRLTVT.

This clone was seen a few times. CDR3 in DNA: TGCGCCAGCAGCCCTCAGGGGACCTCTGGAAACACCATATATTTT. Translating it yields CASSPQGTSGNTIYF. The chain employs TRBV5-1 and TRBJ1-3; D possibly corresponds to TRBD1 (6 bases). The CDR3 totals 15 residues. Trimming cost V 4 bases and J 0 bases, with 11 bases left between them. Germline CDR1 SGHRS, CDR2 YFSETQ.

This clone was found once. CDR3 nucleotides: TGTGCCAGCACCCTAAGATCGATTCCGGGACAGCCCATCTCTGGGGCCAACGTCCTGACTTTC. Its translation: CASTLRSIPGQPISGANVLTF. The chain is built from TRBV27 and TRBJ2-6, with 7 bases fitting TRBD1. Germline CDR1 reads MNHEY; CDR2 reads SMNVEV (reference sequence). The CDR3 is made up of 21 amino acids. The junction had 21 bases not matched to a gene; V was cut back by 7 bases and J by 0 bases.

The chain uses TRBV5-4 and TRBJ2-5; 14 nucleotides agree with TRBD2. V lost 4 bases and J lost 4; bases outside the gene matches: 6. This CDR3 is 16 amino acids long. The germline V gene has CDR1 SGHNT and CDR2 YYREEE (reference sequence). The CDR3 loop is CASSTGLAGVRETQYF. The CDR3 nucleotides read TGTGCCAGCAGCACGGGACTAGCGGGGGTACGAGAGACCCAGTACTTC. Combining the CDR3 with reference TRBV5-4 and TRBJ2-5 gives the whole variable domain ETGVTQSPTHLIKTRGQQVTLRCSSQSGHNTVSWYQQALGQGPQFIFQYYREEENGRGNFPPRFSGLQFPNYSSELNVNALELDDSALYLCASSTGLAGVRETQYFGPGTRLLVL.

This clone was recorded only once. The V call is TRBV6-6, the J call TRBJ1-6, with TRBD1 as a possible D gene (5 bases). Germline V CDR1 and CDR2: MNHNY, SVGAGI (reference sequence). The CDR3 is 15 residues long. The ends were cut back, 0 bases at V and 8 bases at J, with 11 bases in the middle. The CDR3 loop is CASSYSEGNYSPLHF. In DNA, the CDR3 is TGTGCCAGCAGTTACTCGGAGGGGAACTATTCACCCCTCCACTTT.

This clone was seen a single time. CDR3: CASSYSGGGPQETQYF. The DNA for the CDR3 is TGTGCCAGCAGTTACTCGGGGGGGGGCCCCCAAGAGACCCAGTACTTC. The chain has TRBV6-5 and TRBJ2-5; perhaps TRBD2 as D (7 bases). CDR3 length: 16 amino acids. The V and J ends lost 0 bases and 1 base respectively, with 12 bases between them. In germline, CDR1 is MNHEY, CDR2 SVGAGI.

This clone came up a few times. The V gene is TRBV27, the J gene TRBJ2-7, with 8 bases fitting TRBD2. The trim removed 4 bases at V and 2 bases at J, leaving 7 bases unmatched. The V gene's germline CDR1 is MNHEY and CDR2 SMNVEV (reference sequence). The CDR3 extends over 15 amino acids. The CDR3 loop reads CASSSSGAGAYEQYF. Here the CDR3 DNA reads TGTGCCAGCAGTTCCTCCGGAGCGGGGGCCTACGAGCAGTACTTC.

The CDR3 protein is CSVILAGYYNEQFF. CDR3 DNA sequence: TGCAGCGTGATACTAGCGGGGTACTACAATGAGCAGTTCTTC. This chain joins TRBV29-1 and TRBJ2-1; TRBD2 aligns across 10 bases. CDR1 SQVTM and CDR2 ANQGSEA come from the germline V gene. CDR3 length: 14 amino acids. Trimming at V came to 6 bases and at J to 3 bases, leaving 5 bases not matched to a gene.

This rearrangement joins TRBV2 to TRBJ2-3, with TRBD2 identical over 7 bases. The CDR3 totals 13 residues. The ends lost 6 bases at V and 5 bases at J; junction bases unmatched: 5. Germline CDR1 SNHLY, CDR2 FYNNEI. The CDR3 DNA reads TGTGCCAGCAGCCGGGGGGAAGAAGATACGCAGTATTTT. It codes for CASSRGEEDTQYF.

The rearrangement joins TRBV6-2 or TRBV6-3 to TRBJ1-2; a weak D match, TRBD1 (5 bases). V was shortened by 2 bases and J by 6 bases, with 7 bases between the two germline ends. The length of the CDR3 is 12 residues. CDR1 and CDR2 (germline): MNHEY, SVGEGT. The CDR3 DNA follows: TGTGCCAGCAGTTACAGGGGCGATGGCTACACCTTC. This translates into CASSYRGDGYTF.

The chain carries TRBV10-3 and TRBJ1-4; 9 bases map to TRBD1. The ends lost 6 bases at V and 3 bases at J; junction bases unmatched: 8. Looked up from germline, CDR1 is ENHRY and CDR2 is SYGVKD. The CDR3 runs to 16 residues. The CDR3 nucleotides read TGTGCCATCAGGGGAGGACAGGGGAGTGCTAATGAAAAACTGTTTTTT. It codes for CAIRGGQGSANEKLFF.